This T cell receptor (beta chain) originates from a study of memory CD4+ T cells and cytomegalovirus serostatus. Study information: Donors were healthy Belgian adults, fewer than ten CMV seropositive and 20 to 30 seronegative.

Germline lookup yields CDR1 DFQATT and CDR2 SNEGSKA (reference sequence). The CDR3 is 11 residues long. V was cut by 5 bases and J by 4 bases, with 9 bases left in between. Study-wide results and caveats: Each of roughly 65 CMV-associated TCRbeta sequences occurred in one to five individuals. The CMV-associated TCR signature appears largely within the CD4+ memory repertoire. CMV serostatus prediction reached median AUC about 0.96, or 0.93 with US-trained model.

Single viable CD3+CD4+CD8-CD45RO+ cells were sorted as the memory CD4+ T cells. Worth noting for this clone: The antigen is unknown.

Method: immunoSEQ multiplex PCR; TCRdb's copy keeps in-frame clones and lacks some. The data show under 35,000 clones, approximately 80% seen once. V gene TRBV20-1 combines with J gene TRBJ2-7; D is uncertain. The TCR originated in an adult in good health and CMV-seronegative. Sequencing was performed on memory CD4+ T cells from blood. CDR3 nucleotide sequence: TGCAGTGCTCGGAATTCATACGAGCAGTACTTC. This gives the protein CSARNSYEQYF.